The present T cell receptor beta chain was sequenced within a study of blood T cell repertoires in COVID-19. Study context: Sources were T cells, B-cell-depleted T cells, or PBMCs; the material itself was cDNA or gDNA.

The CDR3 has 16 residues. Per the germline V gene, CDR1 is KGHSH and CDR2 is LQKENI. V lost 2 bases, J lost 0 bases, and 11 bases lay in between. Categorization into cohorts depended on clinical history that participants reported. Sequencing used immunoSEQ multiplex PCR; TCRdb keeps in-frame clones, though not all of them. Among 250,000 to 350,000 clones listed, around 90% were seen once. This receptor was taken from a woman aged 18 to 35 who had recovered from COVID-19. The rearrangement links TRBV18 to TRBJ1-3; D is unclear. Sequencing used PBMCs or T cells enriched from blood (not recorded which). CDR3 amino acids: CASSPEAPNSGNTIYF. As DNA, the CDR3 is TGTGCCAGCTCACCAGAGGCTCCCAACTCTGGAAACACCATATATTTT.